This T cell receptor beta chain comes out of a study of beta chain features in type 1 diabetes. V lost 5 bases and J 2 bases, leaving 10 bases between the germline ends. The germline CDR1 and CDR2 sequences are GTSNPN and SVGIG (reference sequence). The CDR3 loop spans 14 amino acids. On average, the one heparinised blood draw given by each donor was approximately 120 mL. The purity of all sorted populations exceeded 98%. Expressed TCRB transcripts were sequenced after all isolated RNA was converted to cDNA. The repertoire was sequenced with immunoSEQ multiplex PCR; TCRdb's copy has only in-frame clones and lacks some. The table lists 350,000 to 450,000 clones, more than 11% of them singletons.

The sequence was collected from a man younger than 45 in good health. The chain is built from TRBV30 and TRBJ2-6; D not certain. The sequenced sample was naive CD4+ T cells from blood. In DNA, the CDR3 is TGTGCCTGGGATCGACGGACTGGGGCCAACGTCCTGACTTTC. This gives the protein CAWDRRTGANVLTF.